The TCR beta chain under discussion was sequenced for a study of CD4 T cells in relation to SARS-CoV-2 and coronaviruses. About the study: Median patient age was nearly 40 years, spanning 21 to 72 years. Of the patients, seven to nine were male, 4 female, two Hispanic.

Assay: immunoSEQ multiplex PCR; the TCRdb copy retains only in-frame clones and omits some. The sample lists around 54,000 clones; 92% were seen once. Notes on this clone: Its antigen is not identified.

The study's findings and limits: Monoreactive clones expanded significantly more to SARS-CoV-2 than crossreactive clones did. Memory recall responses, not primary responses primed in culture, are what the assay detects.

CDR1 SEHNR and CDR2 FQNEAQ come from the germline V gene (reference sequence). Trimming stripped 4 bases from V and 4 bases from J, with 13 bases between. The CDR3 loop spans 14 amino acids. The chain carries TRBV7-9 and TRBJ1-2; D may be TRBD1 (6 bases). Sequencing input: naive CD4+ T cells from PBMCs. Subset reported: naive CD4+ T cells isolated by negative enrichment. The source of this sequence is an adult with COVID-19. The CDR3 here is CASSSTRGGYGYTF. CDR3 bases: TGTGCCAGCAGCTCTACCAGGGGAGGCTATGGCTACACCTTC.